This TCR beta chain was documented in a study of shared clonotypes between healthy human individuals. For the study at large: Every donor yielded three CD4 naive, three CD4 memory, two CD8 naive and one CD8 memory plate.

In regard to this clone: Its specificity is unknown.

CDR1 SGDLS and CDR2 YYNGEE come from the germline V gene. There are 16 residues in the CDR3. V shed 0 bases and J shed 1 base, with 11 bases lying between them. Overall study findings and caveats: In contrast to clonotypes shared by all four donors, non-shared clonotypes had lower generation probabilities. Naive subsets generally had larger estimated richness than memory subsets. Sampling used blood alone; tissue repertoires probably differ.

Method: immunoSEQ multiplex PCR; TCRdb's copy keeps in-frame clones and lacks some. The sample has some 500,000 clones, 90% to 96% seen once; the top ten hold approximately 0.06%. Sequenced material: naive CD4+ T cells sorted from blood. The subset here: CD45RA+ positively selected. V is TRBV9 and J is TRBJ1-3; no reliable D call. The sequence derives from a woman in her 30s in good health. The DNA for the CDR3 is TGTGCCAGCAGCGTAGATCACCACGGGTCTGGAAACACCATATATTTT. It specifies CASSVDHHGSGNTIYF. Drawing the rest from reference TRBV9 and TRBJ1-3, the complete variable domain is DSGVTQTPKHLITATGQRVTLRCSPRSGDLSVYWYQQSLDQGLQFLIQYYNGEERAKGNILERFSAQQFPDLHSELNLSSLELGDSALYFCASSVDHHGSGNTIYFGEGSWLTVV.